Listed below are T cell receptor beta chains from one sample, sequenced in a study of T-cell reconstitution after alpha-beta-depleted transplantation in children. TCRdb processed the PCR reads anew with MiXCR; each CDR3 protein has one entry. The sample contains 900,000 or so distinct CDR3 sequences, roughly 15% of which appear only once. The sequences come from PBMCs, mostly from graft donor cells, collected 360 days after TCRalphabeta/CD19-depleted stem cell transplant. All receptors come from a male patient younger than 18 who had a stem cell transplant for acute lymphoblastic leukemia, so the T cells may come from the graft donor. Both conserved end residues are part of each CDR3. Each record gives: V gene, clone size, J gene, D gene, CDR3 protein, CDR3 DNA. A D gene is named only where the DNA matches it firmly. The size entry is marked missing in some rows and otherwise reads once, few, many or a size class.

TRBV5-1	few	TRBJ2-5	.	CASSLIPGRIREETQYF	TGCGCCAGCAGCTTGATCCCTGGCCGGATCAGAGAAGAGACCCAGTACTTC
TRBV27	few	TRBJ2-7	.	CASSLLANPNEQYF	TGTGCCAGCAGTTTATTGGCAAACCCGAACGAGCAGTACTTC
TRBV2	.	TRBJ2-7	TRBD1	CASSRQGASNEQYF	TGTGCCAGCAGCAGACAGGGGGCGAGCAACGAGCAGTACTTC
TRBV12-3/TRBV12-4	few	TRBJ1-3	.	CASSSPVHAGNTIYF	TGTGCCAGCAGTTCTCCGGTTCATGCTGGAAACACCATATATTTT
TRBV5-6	few	TRBJ1-1	.	CASSIPPYTEVFF	TGTGCCAGCAGCATCCCACCGTACACTGAAGTTTTCTTT
TRBV2	few	TRBJ2-7	TRBD1	CASSGDRALSYEQYF	TGTGCCAGCAGTGGGGACAGGGCGCTCTCCTACGAGCAGTACTTC
TRBV10-1	few	TRBJ2-5	.	CASSEAPAGETQYF	TGCGCCAGCAGTGAGGCGCCAGCTGGGGAGACCCAGTACTTC
TRBV5-1	few	TRBJ2-7	.	CASSHSGPTALEQYF	TGCGCCAGCAGCCACTCGGGACCCACCGCCCTCGAGCAGTACTTC
TRBV10-3	few	TRBJ1-2	.	CAISEAHHGYTF	TGTGCCATCAGTGAAGCGCACCATGGCTACACCTTC
TRBV5-1	few	TRBJ1-6	TRBD1	CASRPKTGEYSPLHF	TGCGCCAGCAGACCCAAGACAGGGGAGTATTCACCCCTCCACTTT
TRBV12-3/TRBV12-4	many	TRBJ1-5	.	CASSLTTENQPQHF	TGTGCCAGCAGTTTAACAACAGAGAATCAGCCCCAGCATTTT
TRBV7-9	few	TRBJ1-2	TRBD1	CASSLPGQGINGYTF	TGTGCCAGCAGCTTACCGGGACAGGGGATCAATGGCTACACCTTC
TRBV14	few	TRBJ2-7	TRBD2	CASSQAPGTSVYEQYF	TGTGCCAGCAGCCAAGCCCCCGGGACTAGCGTCTACGAGCAGTACTTC
TRBV6-1	.	TRBJ2-6	TRBD1	CASSPRDRSSSGANVLTF	TGTGCCAGCAGTCCCCGGGACAGGAGCTCCTCTGGGGCCAACGTCCTGACTTTC
TRBV5-1	.	TRBJ2-5	TRBD2	CASSLVLAGFQETQYF	TGCGCCAGCAGCTTGGTACTAGCGGGGTTCCAAGAGACCCAGTACTTC
TRBV29-1	few	TRBJ2-1	TRBD1	CSVESGQLYNEQFF	TGCAGCGTTGAGTCGGGACAGTTATACAATGAGCAGTTCTTC
TRBV13	.	TRBJ2-1	.	CASSQWDSGVTYNEQFF	TGTGCCAGCAGCCAGTGGGACTCCGGGGTTACCTACAATGAGCAGTTCTTC
TRBV4-1	.	TRBJ2-7	TRBD2	CASSPLGGSPYEQYF	TGCGCCAGCAGCCCCCTCGGGGGGAGCCCCTACGAGCAGTACTTC
TRBV4-1	.	TRBJ2-7	TRBD2	CASSQDIVAAGVLEQYF	TGCGCCAGCAGCCAAGATATAGTGGCAGCGGGAGTGCTCGAGCAGTACTTC
TRBV5-1	many	TRBJ2-1	TRBD1	CASSLGQGLNEQFF	TGCGCCAGCAGCTTGGGACAGGGTCTTAATGAGCAGTTCTTC
TRBV5-1	.	TRBJ2-5	.	CASSLDGERGYQETQYF	TGCGCCAGCAGCTTGGATGGGGAGAGGGGGTACCAAGAGACCCAGTACTTC
TRBV5-1	many	TRBJ1-1	.	CASSLATGFIGTEAFF	TGCGCCAGCAGCTTGGCTACGGGATTTATTGGGACTGAAGCTTTCTTT
TRBV21-1	few	TRBJ2-7	.	CANLRGVHYEQYF	TGTGCCAACCTTAGGGGCGTACACTACGAGCAGTACTTC
TRBV7-8	.	TRBJ2-2	.	CASSSKGTGELFF	TGTGCCAGCAGTTCTAAGGGGACCGGGGAGCTGTTTTTT
TRBV27	.	TRBJ2-7	.	CASTPDGSSYEQYF	TGTGCCAGCACCCCTGATGGGAGCTCCTACGAGCAGTACTTC
TRBV4-1	.	TRBJ2-7	TRBD2	CASSQDPATGGYEQYF	TGCGCCAGCAGCCAAGATCCTGCCACGGGGGGCTACGAGCAGTACTTC
TRBV25-1	few	TRBJ2-3	.	CASIDLLWGGTQYF	TGTGCCAGCATCGACCTCCTTTGGGGCGGTACGCAGTATTTT
TRBV5-1	few	TRBJ2-1	TRBD2	CASSHPFSGRGNEQFF	TGCGCCAGCAGCCACCCCTTTAGCGGGAGGGGCAATGAGCAGTTCTTC
TRBV5-5	few	TRBJ1-2	TRBD1	CASSWDRGYYGYTF	TGTGCCAGCAGCTGGGACAGGGGGTACTATGGCTACACCTTC
TRBV11-1	.	TRBJ1-5	TRBD1	CASSSLRDRDSNQPQHF	TGTGCCAGCAGCTCTCTCCGGGACAGGGATAGCAATCAGCCCCAGCATTTT
TRBV5-1	.	TRBJ2-4	TRBD2	CASSLALTGLTGTGAKNIQYF	TGCGCCAGCAGCTTGGCCTTAACGGGACTAACCGGGACCGGAGCCAAAAACATTCAGTACTTC
TRBV15	few	TRBJ2-6	.	CATSTKVQPGANVLTF	TGTGCCACCAGCACCAAGGTTCAGCCTGGGGCCAACGTCCTGACTTTC
TRBV12-3/TRBV12-4	many	TRBJ2-7	TRBD1	CASRGQVDYEQYF	TGTGCCAGTAGGGGACAGGTGGACTACGAGCAGTACTTC
TRBV7-2	.	TRBJ2-3	.	CASSLAPTQYF	TGTGCCAGCAGCTTAGCCCCTACGCAGTATTTT
TRBV29-1	.	TRBJ2-5	.	CSVTPTLQETQYF	TGCAGCGTGACCCCTACACTACAAGAGACCCAGTACTTC
TRBV20-1	few	TRBJ2-7	.	CSAREPSSYEQYF	TGCAGTGCTAGAGAACCCAGCTCCTACGAGCAGTACTTC
TRBV9	.	TRBJ1-5	.	CASSVGGWQPQHF	TGTGCCAGCAGCGTAGGGGGCTGGCAGCCCCAGCATTTT
TRBV6-1	few	TRBJ1-1	.	CASSKGRHTEAFF	TGTGCCAGCAGCAAAGGACGGCACACTGAAGCTTTCTTT
TRBV7-6	few	TRBJ2-3	TRBD2	CASSLGLAENTQYF	TGTGCCAGCAGCTTAGGGCTAGCGGAGAATACGCAGTATTTT
TRBV10-3	.	TRBJ2-1	TRBD2	CAIRAQELAGGPHEQFF	TGTGCCATCAGAGCCCAAGAACTAGCGGGAGGGCCACATGAGCAGTTCTTC
TRBV2	.	TRBJ1-1	.	CASRREGNTEAFF	TGTGCCAGCAGAAGGGAGGGGAACACTGAAGCTTTCTTT
TRBV7-8	.	TRBJ2-7	.	CASSPTRAPDYEQYF	TGTGCCAGCAGCCCGACCCGGGCCCCGGACTACGAGCAGTACTTC
TRBV20-1	.	TRBJ2-3	TRBD2	CSAGAGGWADTQYF	TGCAGTGCGGGCGCCGGGGGGTGGGCAGATACGCAGTATTTT
TRBV27	.	TRBJ2-1	TRBD1	CASSLKTGGALRQFF	TGTGCCAGCAGTTTGAAGACAGGGGGCGCTTTGAGGCAGTTCTTC
TRBV28	.	TRBJ1-5	TRBD1	CAILRGPYQPQHF	TGTGCCATTCTCAGGGGGCCCTATCAGCCCCAGCATTTT
TRBV28	many	TRBJ1-1	.	CASNRGGTEAFF	TGTGCCAGCAACCGGGGCGGGACTGAAGCTTTCTTT
TRBV12-3/TRBV12-4	few	TRBJ2-1	TRBD2	CASSHGGGSGEQFF	TGTGCCAGCAGCCATGGGGGGGGTTCTGGAGAGCAGTTCTTC
TRBV20-1	few	TRBJ2-7	.	CSATGGRAYEQYF	TGCAGTGCCACTGGGGGACGGGCATACGAGCAGTACTTC
TRBV13	few	TRBJ1-1	.	CASGPSGLNTEAFF	TGTGCCAGCGGTCCTTCGGGCCTGAACACTGAAGCTTTCTTT
TRBV24-1	.	TRBJ1-5	.	CATSQADSSNQPQHF	TGTGCCACCAGTCAGGCGGACAGTAGCAATCAGCCCCAGCATTTT
TRBV4-1	.	TRBJ2-5	.	CASSPLGRQETQYF	TGCGCCAGCAGCCCCTTGGGGAGGCAAGAGACCCAGTACTTC
TRBV7-6	many	TRBJ2-7	.	CASSYTSHPYEQYF	TGTGCCAGCAGCTACACTAGCCACCCCTACGAGCAGTACTTC
TRBV11-2	few	TRBJ2-3	TRBD1	CASSSRRTGWEYF	TGTGCCAGCAGCTCCCGGCGGACAGGTTGGGAGTATTTT
TRBV9	.	TRBJ1-5	TRBD1	CASSVTGGDQPQHF	TGTGCCAGCAGCGTGACAGGGGGTGATCAGCCCCAGCATTTT
TRBV6-5	few	TRBJ1-5	.	CASSYVGQINQPQHF	TGTGCCAGCAGTTACGTCGGGCAGATCAATCAGCCCCAGCATTTT
TRBV5-1	.	TRBJ2-3	.	CASSLADFIKADTQYF	TGCGCCAGCAGCTTGGCTGACTTCATAAAGGCAGATACGCAGTATTTT
TRBV5-1	once	TRBJ2-5	.	CASTPSGETQYF	TGCGCCAGCACCCCTTCGGGTGAGACCCAGTACTTC
TRBV7-8	.	TRBJ2-3	.	CASSYRTTTDTQYF	TGTGCCAGCAGCTACCGGACTACCACAGATACGCAGTATTTT
TRBV7-9	.	TRBJ1-6	.	CASSLSLRVPYNSPLHF	TGTGCCAGCAGCTTATCGCTCAGGGTACCGTATAATTCACCCCTCCACTTT
TRBV5-5	.	TRBJ2-4	.	CASSLTGFGKNIQYF	TGTGCCAGCAGCTTAACCGGTTTTGGCAAAAACATTCAGTACTTC